This TCR beta chain was recovered during a study of blood T cell repertoires in COVID-19. Whole-study context: Sites across the United States, Italy and Spain contributed samples from acute and convalescent COVID-19. The analysed material was cDNA or gDNA that came from T cells, B-cell-depleted T cells, or PBMCs.

Original methodology: Amplifying reference gene primers gave estimates of nucleated cell counts. TCRdb's table, derived via immunoSEQ multiplex PCR, lists solely in-frame clones and lacks some. The DNA was the basis for D and trimming; V, J and clone size are from that table. This sample has tens of thousands of clones; about 86% occur once, and the top ten carry around 39%. The length of the CDR3 is 16 residues. CDR1 and CDR2 (germline): SGHKS, YYEKEE (reference sequence). V lost 1 base, J lost 5 bases, and 19 bases lay in between. The table lists this clone with a count of one. This clonotype was sampled from a man aged 80 or over with active or convalescent COVID-19. V and J are TRBV5-5 and TRBJ2-7; D possibly corresponds to TRBD2 (5 bases). Input material: peripheral blood. Here the CDR3 reads CASSLSVSAAINEQYF. The CDR3 DNA is TGTGCCAGCAGCTTGTCAGTTAGCGCGGCTATAAACGAGCAGTACTTC.